This TCR beta chain was captured in a study of shared clonotypes between healthy human individuals. Germline V gene data show CDR1 as SEHNR and CDR2 as FQNEAQ (reference sequence). There are 16 residues in the CDR3. V trimming: 1 base; J trimming: 8 bases; junction bases outside the gene matches: 8. Measured with immunoSEQ multiplex PCR; TCRdb has only the in-frame clones, and not every one. The repertoire holds hundreds of thousands of clones, with roughly 87% as singletons. The sample was memory CD8+ T cells sorted from blood. As to subset: CD45RO+ cells pooled with CCR7-negative TemRA cells. This TCR came from a man younger than 35 in good health. The V gene is TRBV7-9, the J gene TRBJ2-1; 10 bases map to TRBD2. The CDR3 protein is CASSLVLAGEGDEQFF. CDR3 bases: TGTGCCAGCAGCTTAGTGCTAGCGGGAGAGGGCGATGAGCAGTTCTTC.